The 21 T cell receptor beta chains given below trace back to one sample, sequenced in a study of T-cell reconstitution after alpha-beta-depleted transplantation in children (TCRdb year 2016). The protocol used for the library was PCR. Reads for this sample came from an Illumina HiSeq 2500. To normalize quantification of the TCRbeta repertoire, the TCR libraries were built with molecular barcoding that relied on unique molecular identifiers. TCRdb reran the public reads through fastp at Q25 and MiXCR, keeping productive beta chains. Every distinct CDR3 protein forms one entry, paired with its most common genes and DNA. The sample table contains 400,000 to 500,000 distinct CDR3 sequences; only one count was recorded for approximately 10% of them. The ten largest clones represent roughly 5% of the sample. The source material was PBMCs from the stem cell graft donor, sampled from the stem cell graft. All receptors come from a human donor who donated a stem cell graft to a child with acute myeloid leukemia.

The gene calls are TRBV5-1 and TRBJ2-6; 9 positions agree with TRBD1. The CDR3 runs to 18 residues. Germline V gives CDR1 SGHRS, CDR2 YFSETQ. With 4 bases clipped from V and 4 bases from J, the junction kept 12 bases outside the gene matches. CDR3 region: CASSTATGGNSGANVLTF. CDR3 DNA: TGCGCCAGCAGCACAGCCACAGGGGGCAATTCAGGGGCCAACGTCCTGACTTTC.

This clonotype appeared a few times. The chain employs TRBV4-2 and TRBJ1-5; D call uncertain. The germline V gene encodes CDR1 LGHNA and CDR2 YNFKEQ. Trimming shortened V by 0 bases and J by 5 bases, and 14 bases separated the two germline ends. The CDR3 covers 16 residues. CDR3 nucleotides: TGTGCCAGCAGCCAAGATGCGGGCAGGTTAGATCAGCCCCAGCATTTT. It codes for CASSQDAGRLDQPQHF.

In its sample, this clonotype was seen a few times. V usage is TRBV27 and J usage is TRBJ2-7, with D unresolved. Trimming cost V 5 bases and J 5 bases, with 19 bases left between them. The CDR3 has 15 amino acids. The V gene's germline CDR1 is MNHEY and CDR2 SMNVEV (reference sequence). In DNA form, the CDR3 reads TGTGCCAGCAGTGAATCCCGACCGACCCCCCACGAGCAGTACTTC. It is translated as CASSESRPTPHEQYF.

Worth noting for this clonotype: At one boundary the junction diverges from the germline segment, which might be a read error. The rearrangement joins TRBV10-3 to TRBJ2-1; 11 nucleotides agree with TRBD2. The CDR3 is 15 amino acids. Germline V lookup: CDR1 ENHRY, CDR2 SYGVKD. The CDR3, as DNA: TGTGCCACCACTGATACTAGCGGGAGTTTGGCTGAGCGGTTCTTC. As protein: CATTDTSGSLAERFF.

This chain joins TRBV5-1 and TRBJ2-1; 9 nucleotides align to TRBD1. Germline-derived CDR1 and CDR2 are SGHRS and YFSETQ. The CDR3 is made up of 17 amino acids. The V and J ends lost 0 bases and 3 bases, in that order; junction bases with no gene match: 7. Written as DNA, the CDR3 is TGCGCCAGCAGCTTGGAGGACAGGGGAATCCACTACAATGAGCAGTTCTTC. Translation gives CASSLEDRGIHYNEQFF.

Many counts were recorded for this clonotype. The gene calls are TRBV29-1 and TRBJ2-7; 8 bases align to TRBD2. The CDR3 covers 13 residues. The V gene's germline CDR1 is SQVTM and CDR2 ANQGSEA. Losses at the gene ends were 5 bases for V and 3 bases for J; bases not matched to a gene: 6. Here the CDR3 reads CSVPGGSLYEQYF. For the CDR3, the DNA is TGCAGCGTTCCGGGAGGGTCCCTCTACGAGCAGTACTTC.

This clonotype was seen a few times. As DNA, the CDR3 is TGCAGCGTTCCAGGAGGGGGGCCCTACGAGCAGTACTTC. This encodes CSVPGGGPYEQYF. This chain joins TRBV29-1 and TRBJ2-7, with D perhaps TRBD1 or TRBD2 (6 bases each). The V gene lost 5 bases and the J gene lost 2 bases, with 13 bases spanning the gap. Germline V gene data show CDR1 as SQVTM and CDR2 as ANQGSEA. The CDR3 totals 13 residues.

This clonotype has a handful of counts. CDR3 residues: CASSLTGEGQPQHF. CDR3 bases: TGTGCCAGCAGTTTGACAGGGGAGGGTCAGCCCCAGCATTTT. The chain combines TRBV27 with TRBJ1-5, with 8 bases lining up with TRBD1. This CDR3 has 14 amino acids. CDR1 is MNHEY, CDR2 SMNVEV, per germline (reference sequence). V trimming: 3 bases; J trimming: 6 bases; junction bases outside the gene matches: 4.

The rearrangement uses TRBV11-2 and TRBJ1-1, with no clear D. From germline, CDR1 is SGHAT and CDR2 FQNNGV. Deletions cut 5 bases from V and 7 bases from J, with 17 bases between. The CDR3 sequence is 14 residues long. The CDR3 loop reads CASSPPSTTFEAFF. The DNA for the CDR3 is TGTGCCAGCAGCCCTCCGTCTACCACCTTTGAAGCTTTCTTT.

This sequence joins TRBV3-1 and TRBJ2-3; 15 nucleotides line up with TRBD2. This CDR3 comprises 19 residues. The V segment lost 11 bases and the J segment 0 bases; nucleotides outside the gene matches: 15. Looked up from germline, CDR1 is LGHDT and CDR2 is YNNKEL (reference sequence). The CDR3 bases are TGTGCCTTCTGTCCGAGGGGACTAGCGGGGGGTTATAGCACAGATACGCAGTATTTT. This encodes CAFCPRGLAGGYSTDTQYF.

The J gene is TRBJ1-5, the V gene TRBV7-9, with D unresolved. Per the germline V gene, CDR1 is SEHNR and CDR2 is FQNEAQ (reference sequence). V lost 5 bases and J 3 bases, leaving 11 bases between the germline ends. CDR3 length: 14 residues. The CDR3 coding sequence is TGTGCCAGCAGCGGTGCACGGGACAATCAGCCCCAGCATTTT. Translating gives CASSGARDNQPQHF.

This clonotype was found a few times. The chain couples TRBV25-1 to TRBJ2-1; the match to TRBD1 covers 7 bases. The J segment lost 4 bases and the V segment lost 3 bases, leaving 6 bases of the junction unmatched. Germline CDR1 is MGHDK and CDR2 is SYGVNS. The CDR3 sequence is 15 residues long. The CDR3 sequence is CASSEPGQRYNEQFF. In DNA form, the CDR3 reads TGTGCCAGCAGTGAGCCGGGACAGAGATACAATGAGCAGTTCTTC.

The CDR3 DNA reads as TGTGCCAGCAGTTTCGGGGCTCACAGGGGCAGAGATACGCAGTATTTT. This encodes CASSFGAHRGRDTQYF. V gene TRBV12-3 or TRBV12-4 combines with J gene TRBJ2-3, with 7 bases identical to TRBD1. The CDR3 totals 16 residues. J gave up 5 bases and V 3 bases, and 11 bases lay outside the gene matches.

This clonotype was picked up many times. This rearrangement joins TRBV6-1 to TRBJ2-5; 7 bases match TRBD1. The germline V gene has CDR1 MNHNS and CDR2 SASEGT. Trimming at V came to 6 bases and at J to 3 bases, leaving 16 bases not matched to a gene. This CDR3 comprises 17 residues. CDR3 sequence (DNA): TGTGCCAGCAGCGGGACAGAAAAAGCCTACCATGAAGAGACCCAGTACTTC. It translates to CASSGTEKAYHEETQYF.

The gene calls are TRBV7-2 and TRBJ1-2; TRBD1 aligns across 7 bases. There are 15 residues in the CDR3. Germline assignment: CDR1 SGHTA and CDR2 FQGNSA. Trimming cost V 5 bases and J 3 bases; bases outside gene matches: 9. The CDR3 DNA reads TGTGCCAGCAGCAATACAGGGGCTGTTGACTATGGCTACACCTTC. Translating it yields CASSNTGAVDYGYTF.

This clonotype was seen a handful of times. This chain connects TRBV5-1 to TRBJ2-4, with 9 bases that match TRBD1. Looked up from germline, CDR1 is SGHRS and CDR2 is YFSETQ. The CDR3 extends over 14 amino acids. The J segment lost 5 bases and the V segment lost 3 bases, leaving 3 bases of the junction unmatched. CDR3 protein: CASSSGQGENIQYF. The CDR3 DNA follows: TGCGCCAGCAGCTCGGGACAGGGAGAAAACATTCAGTACTTC.

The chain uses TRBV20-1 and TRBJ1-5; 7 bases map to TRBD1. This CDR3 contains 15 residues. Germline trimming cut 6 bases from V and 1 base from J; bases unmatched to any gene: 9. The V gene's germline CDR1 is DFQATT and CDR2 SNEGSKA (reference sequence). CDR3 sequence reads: CSAARGIGSNQPQHF. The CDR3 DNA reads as TGCAGTGCCGCCAGGGGGATCGGGAGCAATCAGCCCCAGCATTTT.

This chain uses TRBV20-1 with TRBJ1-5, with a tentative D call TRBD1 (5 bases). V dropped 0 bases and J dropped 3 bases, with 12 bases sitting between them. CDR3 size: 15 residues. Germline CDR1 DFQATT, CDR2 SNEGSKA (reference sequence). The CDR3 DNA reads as TGCAGTGCTAGAGACGAATCAGGGTACAATCAGCCCCAGCATTTT. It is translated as CSARDESGYNQPQHF.

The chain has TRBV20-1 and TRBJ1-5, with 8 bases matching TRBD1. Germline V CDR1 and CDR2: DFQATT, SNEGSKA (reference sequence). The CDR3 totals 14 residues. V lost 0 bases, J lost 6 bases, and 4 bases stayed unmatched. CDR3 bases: TGCAGTGCTAGAGATGACAGGGGTGGTCAGCCCCAGCATTTT. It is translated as CSARDDRGGQPQHF.

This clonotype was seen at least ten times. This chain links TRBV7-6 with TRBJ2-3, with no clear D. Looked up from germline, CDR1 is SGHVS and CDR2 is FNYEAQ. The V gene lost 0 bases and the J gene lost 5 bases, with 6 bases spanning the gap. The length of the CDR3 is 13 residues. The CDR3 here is CASSLARIDTQYF. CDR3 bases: TGTGCCAGCAGCTTAGCGCGAATAGATACGCAGTATTTT.

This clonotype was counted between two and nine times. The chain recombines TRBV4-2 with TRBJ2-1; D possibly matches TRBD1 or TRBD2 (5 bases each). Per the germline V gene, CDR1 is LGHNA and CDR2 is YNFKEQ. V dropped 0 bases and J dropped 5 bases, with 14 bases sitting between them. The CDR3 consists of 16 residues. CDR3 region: CASSQDEGFINNEQFF. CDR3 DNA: TGTGCCAGCAGCCAAGATGAGGGGTTCATAAACAATGAGCAGTTCTTC.